Each of the 26 T cell receptor beta chains below was sequenced from the same sample in a study of T-cell reconstitution after alpha-beta-depleted transplantation in children. A TCRbeta library incorporating unique molecular identifiers was prepared. In TCRdb, the PCR reads were re-called with MiXCR into one record per CDR3 protein. The sample carries about 580,000 distinct CDR3 sequences, 23% recorded once. Material: PBMCs, mostly from graft donor cells, obtained 360 days after TCRalphabeta/CD19-depleted stem cell transplant. The source is a boy younger than two who had a stem cell transplant for acute myeloid leukemia, so the T cells may come from the graft donor.

V usage is TRBV6-1 and J usage is TRBJ2-3; 8 nucleotides align to TRBD1. CDR1 and CDR2 from the germline V gene are MNHNS and SASEGT. With V trimmed by 6 bases and J by 1 base, 6 bases remained unmatched. The CDR3 runs to 15 residues. The CDR3 nucleotides are TGTGCCAGCAGGGCCCCGGGACAGGGCACAGATACGCAGTATTTT. Residues: CASRAPGQGTDTQYF.

This clonotype was seen only a few times. This chain uses TRBV9 with TRBJ2-1, with D hard to call. The length of the CDR3 is 14 residues. Germline-derived CDR1 and CDR2 are SGDLS and YYNGEE. Trimming shortened V by 5 bases and J by 4 bases, and 13 bases separated the two germline ends. The CDR3 protein is CASSATTDYNEQFF. The CDR3, as DNA: TGTGCCAGCAGTGCAACTACGGATTACAATGAGCAGTTCTTC.

The table lists this clonotype with many counts. The V and J genes are TRBV12-3 or TRBV12-4 and TRBJ2-7; a weak D match, TRBD1 (5 bases). The CDR3 extends over 13 amino acids. V gave up 8 bases and J gave up 5 bases, with 16 bases separating them. This CDR3 is CASALSLGHEQYV. The CDR3, as DNA: TGTGCCAGCGCCTTGTCTTTGGGGCACGAGCAGTACGTC.

This clonotype was counted between two and nine times. The CDR3, as DNA: TGTGCCAGCAGCTTACCCGGGACAGGGCGAGCCGGGGAGCTGTTTTTT. Translation gives CASSLPGTGRAGELFF. This chain uses TRBV5-5 with TRBJ2-2; 9 positions match TRBD1. V was pared by 2 bases and J by 6 bases, with 8 bases of the junction left unmatched. The CDR3 is made up of 16 amino acids. The V gene's germline CDR1 is SGHKS and CDR2 YYEKEE (reference sequence).

This clonotype was counted at least ten times. This chain joins TRBV6-1 and TRBJ2-5, with 10 nucleotides matching TRBD2. This CDR3 is 15 amino acids long. Germline V gene lookup returns CDR1 MNHNS and CDR2 SASEGT. V lost 7 bases to trimming and J lost 2 bases; unmatched junction nucleotides: 7. DNA of the CDR3: TGTGCCAGCATAGGGGCTAGCGGGGGACAAGAGACCCAGTACTTC. Translating gives CASIGASGGQETQYF.

The chain couples TRBV7-9 to TRBJ2-7, with D possibly TRBD2 on 6 matching bases. The germline V gene encodes CDR1 SEHNR and CDR2 FQNEAQ (reference sequence). Trimming left V 3 bases short and J 2 bases short, with 14 bases between. The CDR3 covers 15 residues. The CDR3 loop is CASSFAGSNTYEQYV. The CDR3 nucleotides are TGTGCCAGCAGCTTCGCCGGGAGTAACACCTACGAGCAGTACGTC.

The chain uses TRBV15 and TRBJ2-7, with 8 bases identical to TRBD1. V was pared by 0 bases and J by 0 bases, with 1 base of the junction left unmatched. The germline V gene has CDR1 LNHNV and CDR2 YYDKDF (reference sequence). This CDR3 comprises 15 residues. CDR3 region: CATSRDQGASYEQYV. The CDR3 bases are TGTGCCACCAGCAGAGATCAGGGGGCCTCCTACGAGCAGTACGTC.

This clonotype appeared many times. This rearrangement joins TRBV5-1 to TRBJ2-3, with TRBD1 identical over 9 bases. The CDR3 has 14 residues. Trimming took 4 bases from V and 4 from J; bases not matched to a gene: 4. Germline V gene data show CDR1 as SGHRS and CDR2 as YFSETQ. CDR3 region: CASSAGQGADTQYF. The CDR3 DNA is TGCGCCAGCAGCGCGGGACAGGGCGCAGATACGCAGTATTTT.

The gene calls are TRBV27 and TRBJ1-1; D is uncertain. The ends were cut back, 4 bases at V and 5 bases at J, with 5 bases in the middle. CDR3 length equals 11 residues. The germline gives CDR1 MNHEY, CDR2 SMNVEV (reference sequence). The CDR3 sequence is CASSSETEAFF. CDR3 sequence (DNA): TGTGCCAGCAGTTCTGAGACTGAAGCTTTCTTT.

This clonotype was observed many times. The rearrangement uses TRBV6-5 and TRBJ2-7; 7 nucleotides line up with TRBD1. The CDR3 loop spans 14 amino acids. CDR1 and CDR2 (germline): MNHEY, SVGAGI. J lost 2 bases, V lost 5 bases, and 6 bases had no gene match. CDR3 in DNA: TGTGCCAGCAGTCCTTGGGACAGCACCTACGAGCAGTACTTC. Translating it yields CASSPWDSTYEQYF.

This chain links TRBV20-1 with TRBJ1-4; TRBD1 aligns across 7 bases. The ends lost 5 bases at V and 8 bases at J; junction bases unmatched: 14. Germline CDR1 and CDR2: DFQATT and SNEGSKA (reference sequence). This CDR3 has 15 residues. This CDR3 reads CSARFERQGTEKLFF. In nucleotides, the CDR3 is TGCAGTGCTCGCTTCGAGAGACAGGGAACGGAAAAACTGTTTTTT.

This clonotype was counted at least ten times. The chain uses TRBV14 and TRBJ1-1; maybe TRBD1 (5 bases). The CDR3 is 14 amino acids. The germline V gene encodes CDR1 SGHDN and CDR2 FVKESK. Between the trimmed V and J ends, which lost 0 bases and 7 bases, there was a span of 12 bases. This CDR3 is CASSQEIMGVEAFF. CDR3 nucleotide sequence: TGTGCCAGCAGCCAAGAAATCATGGGGGTTGAAGCTTTCTTT.

This clonotype was observed at least ten times. V gene TRBV20-1 combines with J gene TRBJ1-2; no firm D call. The CDR3 extends over 11 amino acids. CDR1 DFQATT and CDR2 SNEGSKA come from the germline V gene (reference sequence). V dropped 0 bases and J dropped 6 bases, with 5 bases sitting between them. The CDR3 is CSARDKDGYTF. CDR3 in DNA: TGCAGTGCTAGAGACAAAGATGGCTACACCTTC.

This clonotype appeared many times. The gene calls are TRBV20-1 and TRBJ1-3, with 7 bases that match TRBD1. This CDR3 region has 13 residues. The V gene end was trimmed by 5 bases and the J gene end by 4 bases; junction bases not matched to a gene: 5. Germline loops: CDR1 DFQATT, CDR2 SNEGSKA (reference sequence). The CDR3 sequence is CSAGRGQGNTIYF. CDR3 nucleotide sequence: TGCAGTGCTGGCAGGGGACAGGGAAACACCATATATTTT.

This clonotype occurred a few times. The chain employs TRBV20-1 and TRBJ1-5, with 7 positions matching TRBD1. V trimming: 5 bases; J trimming: 4 bases; junction bases outside the gene matches: 11. There are 15 residues in the CDR3. Germline CDR1 reads DFQATT; CDR2 reads SNEGSKA (reference sequence). CDR3 nucleotides: TGCAGTGCTTTACCTCCGGGACAGTCAAATCAGCCCCAGCATTTT. Protein product: CSALPPGQSNQPQHF.

V and J are TRBV5-6 and TRBJ2-5, with D hard to call. The germline V and J ends were trimmed by 0 bases and 5 bases, with 8 bases remaining between them. The CDR3 is 13 amino acids. Germline V CDR1 and CDR2: SGHDT, YYEEEE. The CDR3 reads CASSLAFFETQYF. The CDR3, as DNA: TGTGCCAGCAGCTTGGCCTTTTTCGAGACCCAGTACTTC.

V is TRBV20-1 and J is TRBJ1-3; TRBD1 agrees at 7 bases. The CDR3 is made up of 14 amino acids. CDR1 is DFQATT, CDR2 SNEGSKA, per germline (reference sequence). J lost 2 bases, V lost 6 bases, and 7 bases had no gene match. The CDR3 DNA reads as TGCAGTGCCATCCGGGACAGTACTGGAAACACCATATATTTT. Its translation: CSAIRDSTGNTIYF.

This clonotype was recorded at least ten times. The chain uses TRBV28 and TRBJ2-6, with D maybe TRBD2 (7 bases). The V end lost 7 bases, the J end lost 4 bases, and 14 bases lay between the germline ends. The CDR3 length is 15 residues. CDR1 MDHEN and CDR2 SYDVKM come from the germline V gene. The CDR3 coding sequence is TGTGCCAGCAACGGCGGGGGCACAGGGGCCAACGTCCTGACTTTC. The encoded protein is CASNGGGTGANVLTF.

This clonotype showed up many times. The chain has TRBV7-9 and TRBJ2-3; D tentatively fits TRBD1 or TRBD2 (5 bases each). V was shortened by 5 bases and J by 1 base, with 10 bases between the two germline ends. Germline V gene lookup returns CDR1 SEHNR and CDR2 FQNEAQ (reference sequence). The CDR3 loop spans 14 amino acids. CDR3 amino acids: CASSARDRTDTQYF. The CDR3 DNA reads TGTGCCAGCAGCGCCCGGGACCGCACAGATACGCAGTATTTT.

This clonotype occurred a few times. This clone may be a read error of a much larger clone one base away. The CDR3 is CASSLRQNYEQYF. The CDR3 DNA follows: TGTGCCAGCAGTTTAAGACAGAACTACGAGCAGTACTTC. V and J are TRBV12-3 or TRBV12-4 and TRBJ2-7; a weak D match, TRBD1 (5 bases). Trimming cost V 2 bases and J 3 bases, with 8 bases left between them. CDR3 length equals 13 residues.

The V gene is TRBV2, the J gene TRBJ1-1, with D possibly being TRBD1 (5 bases). CDR1 SNHLY and CDR2 FYNNEI come from the germline V gene. The CDR3 runs 15 residues. With 6 bases removed from V and 0 bases from J, the gap between germline ends came to 14 bases. Here the CDR3 DNA reads TGTGCCAGCAGACGGGACGCATCCGTGAACACTGAAGCTTTCTTT. It yields the protein CASRRDASVNTEAFF. The full variable domain, rest sourced from reference TRBV2 and TRBJ1-1, is EPEVTQTPSHQVTQMGQEVILRCVPISNHLYFYWYRQILGQKVEFLVSFYNNEISEKSEIFDDQFSVERPDGSNFTLKIRSTKLEDSAMYFCASRRDASVNTEAFFGQGTRLTVV.

This clonotype showed up just a few times. The V call is TRBV20-1, the J call TRBJ2-1; D remains ambiguous. Germline assignment: CDR1 DFQATT and CDR2 SNEGSKA (reference sequence). Trimming took 3 bases from V and 6 from J, leaving 18 bases between them. The CDR3 is 15 residues long. The CDR3 region is CSARAPSESPNEQFF. The CDR3 bases are TGCAGTGCTAGGGCTCCTAGTGAGAGTCCCAATGAGCAGTTCTTC.

This clonotype came up once. The genes are TRBV6-2 or TRBV6-3 and TRBJ2-7; D is undetermined. Trimming took off 3 bases at V and 6 bases at J, with 15 bases between the two ends. The CDR3 extends over 14 amino acids. Germline lookup yields CDR1 MNHEY and CDR2 SVGEGT. Here the CDR3 reads CASSYRGRLGEQYF. The CDR3 DNA reads TGTGCCAGCAGTTATCGCGGACGGCTGGGCGAGCAGTACTTC.

This sequence joins TRBV20-1 and TRBJ1-6; D perhaps matches TRBD1 (6 bases). Trimming cost V 0 bases and J 5 bases, with 8 bases left between them. The germline V gene encodes CDR1 DFQATT and CDR2 SNEGSKA (reference sequence). The CDR3 totals 14 residues. The DNA of the CDR3 is TGCAGTGCTAGAGAACAGGGTAATAATTCACCCCTCCACTTT. Residues: CSAREQGNNSPLHF.

Ten or more counts support this clonotype. The rearrangement uses TRBV9 and TRBJ2-4; D is possibly TRBD1 (6 bases). This CDR3 has 16 residues. V was clipped by 4 bases and J by 5 bases, with 19 bases between them. Germline CDR1 is SGDLS and CDR2 is YYNGEE. The CDR3 sequence is CASSPAEWAGENIQYF. The CDR3 bases are TGTGCCAGCAGCCCCGCTGAGTGGGCAGGGGAAAACATTCAGTACTTC.

The gene calls are TRBV9 and TRBJ1-3, with a tentative D call TRBD1 (6 bases). Germline assignment: CDR1 SGDLS and CDR2 YYNGEE. The CDR3 is 16 amino acids. V was trimmed by 0 bases and J by 1 base, leaving 11 bases between them. The CDR3: CASSVAQGRSGNTIYF. CDR3 nucleotides: TGTGCCAGCAGCGTAGCACAGGGACGATCTGGAAACACCATATATTTT.